The 13 T cell receptor beta chains in this list originate from one sample, sequenced in a study of spatial heterogeneity in lung cancer. TCRdb re-analysed the 5' RACE reads in MiXCR, keeping a single row per CDR3 protein. The table lists 25,000 or so distinct CDR3 sequences, roughly 8% of them singletons. Regarding time point: sample taken at primary tumor resection. Tumor, nontumor lung or frozen PBMC supplied whole RNA that was sequenced unsorted. Specimen: PBMCs, collected at surgery. The source is a female donor with early-stage non-small cell lung cancer.

The chain joins TRBV7-3 to TRBJ2-3; 8 bases map to TRBD2. The junction had 0 bases not matched to a gene; V was cut back by 5 bases and J by 5 bases. The CDR3 has 12 residues. Germline V gene data show CDR1 as SGHTA and CDR2 as FQGTGA. CDR3: CASSTSGDTQYF. CDR3 DNA: TGTGCCAGCAGCACTAGCGGAGATACGCAGTATTTT.

This clonotype has only a few counts. The chain uses TRBV19 and TRBJ2-5, with 8 bases matching TRBD2. This CDR3 comprises 15 residues. The trim removed 9 bases at V and 3 bases at J, leaving 12 bases unmatched. In germline, CDR1 is LNHDA, CDR2 SQIVND (reference sequence). The CDR3 reads CASSAGLAEKETQYF. The CDR3 DNA is TGTGCCAGCAGCGCCGGACTAGCCGAGAAAGAGACCCAGTACTTC.

This clonotype has a count of ten or more. The chain employs TRBV18 and TRBJ1-1; unclear D gene. Germline CDR1 reads KGHSH; CDR2 reads LQKENI. The CDR3 consists of 15 residues. Trimming left V 3 bases short and J 5 bases short, with 16 bases between. CDR3 coding DNA: TGTGCCAGCTCACCGACCCCAACAGCGGGGACTGAAGCTTTCTTT. Protein: CASSPTPTAGTEAFF.

This clonotype was counted between two and nine times. V and J are TRBV11-2 and TRBJ2-1; 9 nucleotides match TRBD2. V lost 0 bases, J lost 6 bases, and 18 bases stayed unmatched. Germline CDR1 and CDR2: SGHAT and FQNNGV. The CDR3 extends over 20 amino acids. CDR3 nucleotides: TGTGCCAGCAGCTTAGATGAAATGAGAGTAGCGGGAGTGGTTCGCAATGAGCAGTTCTTC. As protein: CASSLDEMRVAGVVRNEQFF.

This clonotype has at least ten counts. The chain couples TRBV10-3 to TRBJ2-1, with 9 nucleotides matching TRBD2. Germline CDR1 is ENHRY and CDR2 is SYGVKD. The CDR3 consists of 15 residues. Trimming took 6 bases from V and 0 from J; bases not matched to a gene: 3. The CDR3 DNA sequence: TGTGCCATCAGGGATAGCGGGAGCTCCTACAATGAGCAGTTCTTC. Protein sequence: CAIRDSGSSYNEQFF.

This clonotype has at least ten counts. This chain joins TRBV20-1 and TRBJ1-1, with a tentative D call TRBD1 (5 bases). CDR3 length equals 14 residues. Deletions cut 2 bases from V and 4 bases from J, with 14 bases between. The germline CDR1 and CDR2 sequences are DFQATT and SNEGSKA (reference sequence). CDR3: CSARSGSRGTEAFF. DNA for the CDR3: TGCAGTGCTAGATCCGGGTCAAGGGGCACTGAAGCTTTCTTT.

The chain combines TRBV12-3 or TRBV12-4 with TRBJ2-6; 8 bases fit TRBD2. The V and J ends lost 6 bases and 4 bases, in that order; junction bases with no gene match: 5. The CDR3 is made up of 15 amino acids. The CDR3 is CASSRLARGANVLTF. CDR3 nucleotide sequence: TGTGCCAGCAGCCGACTAGCGAGGGGGGCCAACGTCCTGACTTTC.

In this sample, this clonotype turned up many times. The chain uses TRBV7-2 and TRBJ2-1; D remains ambiguous. The CDR3 length is 13 residues. V lost 2 bases to trimming and J lost 6 bases, with 8 bases between them. The V gene's germline CDR1 is SGHTA and CDR2 FQGNSA. The CDR3 spells CASSLTRANEQFF. The CDR3 DNA reads as TGTGCCAGCAGCTTAACCCGAGCCAATGAGCAGTTCTTC.

The V call is TRBV5-1, the J call TRBJ2-5; 9 bases match TRBD1. V was pared by 2 bases and J by 2 bases, with 4 bases of the junction left unmatched. This CDR3 spans 15 amino acids. Germline CDR1 SGHRS, CDR2 YFSETQ. The CDR3 protein is CASSFGGTGQETQYF. The DNA of the CDR3 is TGCGCCAGCAGCTTCGGTGGGACAGGGCAAGAGACCCAGTACTTC. The whole variable domain, remainder taken from reference TRBV5-1 and TRBJ2-5, is KAGVTQTPRYLIKTRGQQVTLSCSPISGHRSVSWYQQTPGQGLQFLFEYFSETQRNKGNFPGRFSGRQFSNSRSEMNVSTLELGDSALYLCASSFGGTGQETQYFGPGTRLLVL.

There are many counts of this clonotype. This chain links TRBV29-1 with TRBJ1-2; D not certain. CDR1 SQVTM and CDR2 ANQGSEA come from the germline V gene. The CDR3 is 13 amino acids. Trimming left V 0 bases short and J 6 bases short, with 11 bases between. The CDR3 DNA reads as TGCAGCGTTGAAGATCGGTTGAAGAATGGCTACACCTTC. This codes for CSVEDRLKNGYTF.

This clonotype appeared many times. This rearrangement joins TRBV2 to TRBJ1-2; 7 nucleotides line up with TRBD1. Germline loops: CDR1 SNHLY, CDR2 FYNNEI. The CDR3 totals 15 residues. With 4 bases clipped from V and 4 bases from J, the junction kept 9 bases outside the gene matches. The CDR3 DNA sequence: TGTGCCAGCAGTGTGGGGACAGACTCAATCTATGGCTACACCTTC. It translates to CASSVGTDSIYGYTF.

This clonotype turned up a few times. This rearrangement joins TRBV12-3 or TRBV12-4 to TRBJ2-1; 14 bases are a match to TRBD2. This CDR3 contains 14 residues. V gave up 6 bases and J gave up 10 bases; unmatched junction bases: 5. CDR3 in DNA: TGTGCCAGCAGGGGACTAGCGGGAGCTGGGGAGCAGTTCTTC. Its protein product is CASRGLAGAGEQFF.

Ten or more counts support this clonotype. The V and J genes are TRBV29-1 and TRBJ2-1; possible D gene TRBD1, 6 bases. V was shortened by 3 bases and J by 9 bases, with 12 bases between the two germline ends. Germline V CDR1 and CDR2: SQVTM, ANQGSEA. The CDR3 is 12 residues long. The CDR3 coding sequence is TGCAGCGTTGACACAGGGTGGAGTGAGCAGTTCTTC. It encodes CSVDTGWSEQFF.